This T cell receptor beta chain was obtained from a study of blood T cell repertoires in COVID-19. About the research overall: T cells, B-cell-depleted T cells, or PBMCs supplied cDNA or gDNA.

Study processing details: Nucleated cell number was recorded as an estimate derived from reference gene primer amplification. Profiling relied on immunoSEQ multiplex PCR, and the TCRdb table lists in-frame clones only, not all of them. From that table come the V and J calls and clone size; the DNA was used to work out D and trimming. The table includes roughly 180,000 clones, roughly 84% detected once. Residents of about two dozen US areas, aged about 18 to 95 years, made up the participants. Participant reports of clinical history set cohort assignment. This TCR was sampled from a man aged 55 to 70 who had recovered from COVID-19. The source material was PBMCs or T cells enriched from blood (not recorded which).

CDR3 DNA: TGTGCCTGGAGTGTTGGGACAGTCAATAATGAAAAACTGTTTTTT. Protein sequence: CAWSVGTVNNEKLFF. The genes are TRBV30 and TRBJ1-4, with 7 bases matching TRBD1. Germline V gene lookup returns CDR1 GTSNPN and CDR2 SVGIG (reference sequence). The ends lost 0 bases at V and 4 bases at J; junction bases unmatched: 5. CDR3 length: 15 amino acids.